The 10 T cell receptor beta chains presented below share a single source sample, sequenced in a study of cytomegalovirus exposure and HLA in healthy donors. A multiplex PCR was run with 60 Vbeta primers and 13 Jbeta primers. Only in-frame clones appear in the TCRdb table, and some are missing; sequencing was by immunoSEQ multiplex PCR. The sample gives under 150,000 clones, about two thirds of which show up once; over 2% is in the top ten. Material for sequencing was PBMCs. The origin of the receptors is a woman aged 55-75 years in good health and CMV-seropositive.

This clone occurred a few times. The chain is built from TRBV7-9 and TRBJ1-2, with 9 bases matching TRBD1. This CDR3 contains 15 residues. The germline CDR1 and CDR2 sequences are SEHNR and FQNEAQ (reference sequence). Trimming at V came to 5 bases and at J to 1 base, leaving 5 bases not matched to a gene. The CDR3 loop is CASSLTGGINYGYTF. DNA for the CDR3: TGTGCCAGCAGCCTTACAGGGGGCATTAACTATGGCTACACCTTC.

The rearrangement uses TRBV12-5 and TRBJ2-2, with 10 bases fitting TRBD2. The V and J ends lost 7 bases and 2 bases, in that order; junction bases with no gene match: 10. The CDR3 consists of 17 residues. Germline V CDR1 and CDR2: LGHNT, FRNRAP. The CDR3, as DNA: TGTGCTAGTGCGGTCCTAGCGGGGGCCTCTAACACCGGGGAGCTGTTTTTT. Residues: CASAVLAGASNTGELFF.

CDR3 DNA sequence: TGCGCCAGCAGCCAAGATATGAACAGGGGCGGACAGCCCCAGCATTTT. It yields the protein CASSQDMNRGGQPQHF. This chain joins TRBV4-1 and TRBJ1-5; TRBD1 matches 7 bases. The CDR3 runs to 16 residues. Trimming removed 0 bases from V and 7 bases from J; junction bases left unmatched: 9. Germline V lookup: CDR1 MGHRA, CDR2 YSYEKL.

The genes are TRBV27 and TRBJ1-4, with D perhaps TRBD1 (6 bases). Germline V gene sequence: CDR1 MNHEY, CDR2 SMNVEV (reference sequence). The V end lost 8 bases, the J end lost 8 bases, and 21 bases lay between the germline ends. CDR3 length: 15 amino acids. For the CDR3, the DNA is TGTGCCAGCCACCCCAGGGGTATGGGGAGCGAAAAACTGTTTTTT. Its protein product is CASHPRGMGSEKLFF.

The chain is built from TRBV25-1 and TRBJ2-3; tentative D call: TRBD2 (6 bases). Between the trimmed V and J ends, which lost 3 bases and 2 bases, there was a span of 9 bases. This CDR3 spans 14 amino acids. Germline V gives CDR1 MGHDK, CDR2 SYGVNS. The CDR3 nucleotides read TGTGCCAGCAGTGACCGGGGGTTCACAGATACGCAGTATTTT. Encoded protein: CASSDRGFTDTQYF.

This chain uses TRBV2 with TRBJ1-1; 7 bases agree with TRBD1. Germline lookup yields CDR1 SNHLY and CDR2 FYNNEI. This CDR3 has 14 residues. The V segment lost 5 bases and the J segment 1 base; nucleotides outside the gene matches: 4. CDR3 in DNA: TGTGCCAGCAGTCTCCAGGGGGGGAACACTGAAGCTTTCTTT. Its translation: CASSLQGGNTEAFF.

The chain joins TRBV6-5 to TRBJ1-1; D call uncertain. Germline lookup yields CDR1 MNHEY and CDR2 SVGAGI. This CDR3 comprises 12 residues. Between the trimmed V and J ends, which lost 0 bases and 4 bases, there was a span of 3 bases. Here the CDR3 reads CASSYSATEAFF. The CDR3, as DNA: TGTGCCAGCAGTTACTCGGCCACTGAAGCTTTCTTT.

This chain connects TRBV7-3 to TRBJ2-3; TRBD2 matches at 16 bases. Germline V gene sequence: CDR1 SGHTA, CDR2 FQGTGA. The length of the CDR3 is 17 residues. V dropped 4 bases and J dropped 4; count of bases not matched to a gene: 5. This CDR3 reads CASSWGLAGGRADTQYF. The DNA of the CDR3 is TGTGCCAGCAGCTGGGGACTAGCGGGGGGGCGGGCAGATACGCAGTATTTT.

V and J are TRBV2 and TRBJ2-1, with D tentatively TRBD1 (5 bases). There are 13 residues in the CDR3. Trimming left V 7 bases short and J 7 bases short, with 14 bases between. Germline V gene sequence: CDR1 SNHLY, CDR2 FYNNEI. CDR3 sequence: CASTTGEVNEQFF. The CDR3 bases are TGTGCCAGCACCACAGGAGAAGTGAATGAGCAGTTCTTC.

This chain links TRBV11-2 with TRBJ1-1, with 8 bases matching TRBD1. This CDR3 region has 13 residues. The ends lost 6 bases at V and 1 base at J; junction bases unmatched: 1. CDR1 SGHAT and CDR2 FQNNGV come from the germline V gene. The CDR3 protein is CASRDRGNTEAFF. CDR3 sequence (DNA): TGTGCCAGCAGAGACAGGGGGAACACTGAAGCTTTCTTT.